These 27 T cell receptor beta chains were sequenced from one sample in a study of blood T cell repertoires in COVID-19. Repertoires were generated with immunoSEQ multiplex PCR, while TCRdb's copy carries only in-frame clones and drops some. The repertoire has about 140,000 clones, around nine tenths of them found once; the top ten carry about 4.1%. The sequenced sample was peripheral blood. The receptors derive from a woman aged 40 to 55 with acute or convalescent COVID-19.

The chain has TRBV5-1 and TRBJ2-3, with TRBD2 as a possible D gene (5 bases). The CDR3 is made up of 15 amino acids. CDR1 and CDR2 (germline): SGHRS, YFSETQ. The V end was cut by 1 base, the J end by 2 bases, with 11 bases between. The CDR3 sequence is CASSLSGVLTDTQYF. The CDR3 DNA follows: TGCGCCAGCAGCTTGTCCGGGGTCCTCACAGATACGCAGTATTTT.

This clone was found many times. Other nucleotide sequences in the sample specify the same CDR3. The CDR3: CAWSPYTEAFF. For the CDR3, the DNA is TGTGCCTGGAGCCCGTACACTGAAGCTTTCTTT. The genes are TRBV30 and TRBJ1-1, with D hard to call. Trimming cost V 3 bases and J 3 bases, with 5 bases left between them. CDR3 length equals 11 residues. The germline V gene encodes CDR1 GTSNPN and CDR2 SVGIG (reference sequence).

CDR3 nucleotides: TGCGCCAGCAGCCGACAAAAGCAGGGCTCTGGAAACACCATATATTTT. Translation gives CASSRQKQGSGNTIYF. The chain combines TRBV4-3 with TRBJ1-3; D possibly corresponds to TRBD1 (5 bases). V dropped 4 bases and J dropped 0 bases, with 13 bases sitting between them. The CDR3 is made up of 16 amino acids. In germline, CDR1 is LGHNA, CDR2 YSLEER.

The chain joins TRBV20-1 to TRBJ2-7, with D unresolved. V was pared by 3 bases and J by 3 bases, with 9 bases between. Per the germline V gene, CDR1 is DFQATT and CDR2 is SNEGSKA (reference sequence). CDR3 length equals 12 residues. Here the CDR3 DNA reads TGCAGTGCTAGTGGGTCTAACTACGAGCAGTACTTC. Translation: CSASGSNYEQYF.

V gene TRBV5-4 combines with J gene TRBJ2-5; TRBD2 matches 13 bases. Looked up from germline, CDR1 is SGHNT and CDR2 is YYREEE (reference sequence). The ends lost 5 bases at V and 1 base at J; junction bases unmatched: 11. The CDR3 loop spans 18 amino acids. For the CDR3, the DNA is TGTGCCAGCAGACGGGGACTAGCGGGGTCCCCCACCCAAGAGACCCAGTACTTC. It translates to CASRRGLAGSPTQETQYF.

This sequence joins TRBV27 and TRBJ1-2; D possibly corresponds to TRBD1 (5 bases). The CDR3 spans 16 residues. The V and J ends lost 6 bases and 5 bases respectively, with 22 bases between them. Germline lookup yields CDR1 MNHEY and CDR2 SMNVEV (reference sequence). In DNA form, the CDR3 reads TGTGCCAGCAGCACAAACCCTCGGGGGGATAGTTATGGCTACACCTTC. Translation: CASSTNPRGDSYGYTF.

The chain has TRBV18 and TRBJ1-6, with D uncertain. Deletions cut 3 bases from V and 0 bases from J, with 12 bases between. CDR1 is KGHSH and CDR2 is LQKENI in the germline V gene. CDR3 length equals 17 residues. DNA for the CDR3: TGTGCCAGCTCACCCACAGTTCTGAGCTCCTATAATTCACCCCTCCACTTT. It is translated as CASSPTVLSSYNSPLHF. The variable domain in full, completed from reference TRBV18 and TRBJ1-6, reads NAGVMQNPRHLVRRRGQEARLRCSPMKGHSHVYWYRQLPEEGLKFMVYLQKENIIDESGMPKERFSAEFPKEGPSILRIQQVVRGDSAAYFCASSPTVLSSYNSPLHFGNGTRLTVT.

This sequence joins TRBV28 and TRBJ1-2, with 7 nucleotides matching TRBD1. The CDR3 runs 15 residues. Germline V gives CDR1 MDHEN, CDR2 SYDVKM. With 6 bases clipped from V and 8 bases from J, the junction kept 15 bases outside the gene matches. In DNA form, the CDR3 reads TGTGCCAGCAGAACTACCGACAGGGCGAGGATAGGCTACACCTTC. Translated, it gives CASRTTDRARIGYTF.

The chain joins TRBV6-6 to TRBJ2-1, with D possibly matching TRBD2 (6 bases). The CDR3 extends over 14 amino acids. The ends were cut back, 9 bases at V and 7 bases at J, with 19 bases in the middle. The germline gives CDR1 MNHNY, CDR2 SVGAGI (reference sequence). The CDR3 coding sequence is TGTGCCAGTGAACTGGGGCTAGCGAGGAATGAGCAGTTCTTC. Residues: CASELGLARNEQFF.

CDR3 sequence reads: CASRPGTGSSGANVLTF. The CDR3 DNA follows: TGTGCCAGCAGACCCGGGACAGGGTCCTCTGGGGCCAACGTCCTGACTTTC. J is TRBJ2-6 and V is TRBV28; TRBD1 matches 9 bases. The CDR3 extends over 17 amino acids. The germline gives CDR1 MDHEN, CDR2 SYDVKM. V was pared by 6 bases and J by 0 bases, with 6 bases of the junction left unmatched.

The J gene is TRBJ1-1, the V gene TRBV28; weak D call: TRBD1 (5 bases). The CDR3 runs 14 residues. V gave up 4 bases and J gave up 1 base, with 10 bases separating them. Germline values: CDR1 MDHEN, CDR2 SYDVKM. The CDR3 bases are TGTGCCAGCAGTTGGAGGGGCTCGAACACTGAAGCTTTCTTT. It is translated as CASSWRGSNTEAFF.

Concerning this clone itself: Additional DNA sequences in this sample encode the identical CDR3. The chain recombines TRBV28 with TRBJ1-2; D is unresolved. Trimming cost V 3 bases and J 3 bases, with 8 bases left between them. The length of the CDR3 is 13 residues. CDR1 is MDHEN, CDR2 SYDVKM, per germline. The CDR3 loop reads CASSLRSYYGYTF. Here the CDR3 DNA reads TGTGCCAGCAGTTTGCGGAGTTACTATGGCTACACCTTC.

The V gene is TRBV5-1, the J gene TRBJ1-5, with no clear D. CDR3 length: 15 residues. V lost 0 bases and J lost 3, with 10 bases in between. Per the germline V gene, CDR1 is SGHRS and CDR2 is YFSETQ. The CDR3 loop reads CASSLGYGSNQPQHF. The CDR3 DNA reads TGCGCCAGCAGCTTGGGCTACGGGTCCAATCAGCCCCAGCATTTT.

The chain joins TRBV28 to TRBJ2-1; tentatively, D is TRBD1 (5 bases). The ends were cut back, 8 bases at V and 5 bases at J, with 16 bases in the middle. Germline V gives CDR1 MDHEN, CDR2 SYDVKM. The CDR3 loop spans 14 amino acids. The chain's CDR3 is CASYEQGTDNEQFF. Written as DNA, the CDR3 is TGTGCCAGCTATGAGCAGGGTACGGACAATGAGCAGTTCTTC.

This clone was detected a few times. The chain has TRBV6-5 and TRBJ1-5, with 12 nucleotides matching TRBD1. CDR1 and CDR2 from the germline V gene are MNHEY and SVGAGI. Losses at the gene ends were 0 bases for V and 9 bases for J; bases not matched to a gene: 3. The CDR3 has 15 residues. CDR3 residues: CASSYSGQGAWPQHF. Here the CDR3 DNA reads TGTGCCAGCAGTTACTCGGGACAGGGGGCATGGCCCCAGCATTTT.

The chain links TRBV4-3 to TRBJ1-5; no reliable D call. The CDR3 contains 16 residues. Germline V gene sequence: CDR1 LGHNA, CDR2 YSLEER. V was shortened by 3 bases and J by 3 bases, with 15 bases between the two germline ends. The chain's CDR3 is CASSHPPGGPNQPQHF. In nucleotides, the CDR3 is TGCGCCAGCAGCCACCCCCCTGGAGGTCCCAATCAGCCCCAGCATTTT.

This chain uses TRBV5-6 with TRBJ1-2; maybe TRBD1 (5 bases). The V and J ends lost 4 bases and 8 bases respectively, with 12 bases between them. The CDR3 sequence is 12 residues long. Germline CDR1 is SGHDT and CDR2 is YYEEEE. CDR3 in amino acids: CASSASGGGYTF. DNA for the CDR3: TGTGCCAGCAGCGCGTCGGGGGGAGGCTACACCTTC.

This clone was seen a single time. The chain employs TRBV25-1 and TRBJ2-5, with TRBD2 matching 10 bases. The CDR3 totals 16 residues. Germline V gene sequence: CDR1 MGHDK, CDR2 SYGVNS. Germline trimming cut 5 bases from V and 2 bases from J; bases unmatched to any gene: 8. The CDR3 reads CASSLPGLALQETQYF. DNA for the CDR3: TGTGCCAGCAGTTTACCGGGACTAGCGCTTCAAGAGACCCAGTACTTC. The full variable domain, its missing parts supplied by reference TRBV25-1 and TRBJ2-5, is EADIYQTPRYLVIGTGKKITLECSQTMGHDKMYWYQQDPGMELHLIHYSYGVNSTEKGDLSSESTVSRIRTEHFPLTLESARPSHTSQYLCASSLPGLALQETQYFGPGTRLLVL.

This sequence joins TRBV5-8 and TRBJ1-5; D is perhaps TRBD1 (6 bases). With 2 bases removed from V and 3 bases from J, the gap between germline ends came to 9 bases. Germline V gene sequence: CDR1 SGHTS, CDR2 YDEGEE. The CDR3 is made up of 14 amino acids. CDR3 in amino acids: CASSFTGYNQPQHF. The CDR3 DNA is TGTGCCAGCAGCTTCACAGGGTACAATCAGCCCCAGCATTTT.

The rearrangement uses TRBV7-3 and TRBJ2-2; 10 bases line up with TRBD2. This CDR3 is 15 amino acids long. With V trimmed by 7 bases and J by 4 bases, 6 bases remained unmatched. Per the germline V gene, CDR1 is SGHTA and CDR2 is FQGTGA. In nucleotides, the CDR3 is TGTGCCAGCAAAGGGGCTAGCGGGGGCACCGGGGAGCTGTTTTTT. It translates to CASKGASGGTGELFF.

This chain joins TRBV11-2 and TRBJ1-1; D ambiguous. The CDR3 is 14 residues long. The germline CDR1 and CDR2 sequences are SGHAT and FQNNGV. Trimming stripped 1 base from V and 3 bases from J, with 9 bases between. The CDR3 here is CASSLGGFYTEAFF. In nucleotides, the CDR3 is TGTGCCAGCAGCTTAGGAGGGTTTTACACTGAAGCTTTCTTT.

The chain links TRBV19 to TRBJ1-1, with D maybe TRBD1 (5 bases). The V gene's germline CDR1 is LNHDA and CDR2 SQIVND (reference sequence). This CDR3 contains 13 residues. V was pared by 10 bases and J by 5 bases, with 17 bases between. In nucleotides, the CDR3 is TGTGCCACCTCCCGGGGGAGGGGAACTGAAGCTTTCTTT. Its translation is CATSRGRGTEAFF.

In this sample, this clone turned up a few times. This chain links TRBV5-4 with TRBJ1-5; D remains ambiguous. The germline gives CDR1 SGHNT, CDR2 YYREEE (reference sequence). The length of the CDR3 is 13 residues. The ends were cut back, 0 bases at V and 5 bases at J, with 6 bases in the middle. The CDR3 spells CASSLGGDQPQHF. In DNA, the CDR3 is TGTGCCAGCAGCTTGGGGGGAGATCAGCCCCAGCATTTT.

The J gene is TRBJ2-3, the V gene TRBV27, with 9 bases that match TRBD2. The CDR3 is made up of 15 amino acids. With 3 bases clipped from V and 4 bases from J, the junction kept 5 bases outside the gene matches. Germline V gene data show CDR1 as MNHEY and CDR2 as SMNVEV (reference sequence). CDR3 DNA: TGTGCCAGCAGTTTCGCGCGGGGGGGCTCAGATACGCAGTATTTT. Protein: CASSFARGGSDTQYF.

The CDR3 region has the DNA TGTGCCAGTAGTATCGAGATCTCTGGAAACACCATATATTTT. Translated: CASSIEISGNTIYF. This chain connects TRBV19 to TRBJ1-3; D remains unclear. Trimming shortened V by 3 bases and J by 0 bases, and 6 bases separated the two germline ends. The CDR3 loop spans 14 amino acids. Germline V CDR1 and CDR2: LNHDA, SQIVND (reference sequence).

The CDR3 DNA sequence: TGTGCCAGCACCTACCAACGGACAGGGGGTGACACTGAAGCTTTCTTT. Protein product: CASTYQRTGGDTEAFF. This sequence joins TRBV5-6 and TRBJ1-1, with 10 bases matching TRBD1. Looked up from germline, CDR1 is SGHDT and CDR2 is YYEEEE. Trimming removed 6 bases from V and 3 bases from J; junction bases left unmatched: 11. CDR3 length: 16 amino acids. Drawing the rest from reference TRBV5-6 and TRBJ1-1, the complete variable domain is DAGVTQSPTHLIKTRGQQVTLRCSPKSGHDTVSWYQQALGQGPQFIFQYYEEEERQRGNFPDRFSGHQFPNYSSELNVNALLLGDSALYLCASTYQRTGGDTEAFFGQGTRLTVV.

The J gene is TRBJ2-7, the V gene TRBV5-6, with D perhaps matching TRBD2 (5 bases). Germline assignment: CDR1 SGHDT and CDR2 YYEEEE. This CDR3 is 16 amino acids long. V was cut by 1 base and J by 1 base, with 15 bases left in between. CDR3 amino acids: CASSLNLDGVSYEQYF. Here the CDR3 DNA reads TGTGCCAGCAGCTTGAATCTGGACGGGGTGTCCTACGAGCAGTACTTC.